This T cell receptor (beta chain) emerged from a study of regulatory T cells in long-lasting Graves disease. Time point of the sample: persistent/refractory GD, antithyroid drugs over 5 years with positive TRAb. PBMC RNA was the source of the TCR library. Diagnosing Graves' disease relied on the American Thyroid Association guidelines. To make TCR beta libraries, researchers used iRepertoire HTBI primers and Arm-PCR of CDR3 regions. TCRdb analysed the multiplex PCR reads with MiXCR anew, one entry per CDR3 protein. The sample consists of 400,000 to 600,000 distinct CDR3 sequences, approximately 21% of them appearing once. Sequencing was performed on peripheral blood mononuclear cells (PBMCs), taken when the disease was refractory, from a patient treated with antithyroid drugs. This receptor was obtained from a female donor with Graves disease.

CDR3 nucleotide sequence: TGTGCCAGCAGCCCCCAAGGTCTGAAGTACGAGCAGTACTTC. The encoded protein is CASSPQGLKYEQYF. The chain joins TRBV7-6 to TRBJ2-7; no definite D call. Looked up from germline, CDR1 is SGHVS and CDR2 is FNYEAQ. CDR3 size: 14 residues. Trimming pared 5 bases from V and 4 bases from J, leaving 15 bases between.